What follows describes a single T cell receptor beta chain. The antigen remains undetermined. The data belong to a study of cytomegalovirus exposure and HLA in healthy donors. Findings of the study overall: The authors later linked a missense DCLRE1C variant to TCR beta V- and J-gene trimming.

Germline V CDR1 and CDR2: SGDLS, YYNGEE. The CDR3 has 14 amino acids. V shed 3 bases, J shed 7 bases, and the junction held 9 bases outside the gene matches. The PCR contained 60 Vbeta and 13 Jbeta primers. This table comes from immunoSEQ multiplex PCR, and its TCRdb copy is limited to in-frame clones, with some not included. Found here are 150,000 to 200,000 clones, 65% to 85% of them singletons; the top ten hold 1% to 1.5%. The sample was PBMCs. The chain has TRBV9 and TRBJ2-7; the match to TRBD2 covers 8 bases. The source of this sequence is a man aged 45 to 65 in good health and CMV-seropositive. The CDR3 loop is CASSDPREGREQYF. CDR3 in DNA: TGTGCCAGCAGCGACCCACGGGAGGGGAGGGAGCAGTACTTC.